These 17 T cell receptor beta chains originate from one sample sequenced in a study of blood T cell repertoires in COVID-19. The repertoire was sequenced with immunoSEQ multiplex PCR; TCRdb's copy has only in-frame clones and lacks some. The profile shows 300,000 to 400,000 clones, 75% to 90% of them singletons. The material sequenced was peripheral blood. These receptor sequences come from a woman in her 30s with COVID-19, enrolled during active disease.

The J gene is TRBJ2-5, the V gene TRBV27; 11 bases map to TRBD2. The CDR3 has 16 amino acids. The J segment lost 5 bases and the V segment lost 5 bases, leaving 10 bases of the junction unmatched. Germline CDR1 MNHEY, CDR2 SMNVEV (reference sequence). CDR3: CASSPKLAGVGETQYF. The CDR3 DNA reads TGTGCCAGCAGTCCCAAACTAGCGGGAGTCGGGGAGACCCAGTACTTC.

Turning to this clone: Other DNA sequences in the same sample also yield this CDR3. This chain uses TRBV7-9 with TRBJ2-3; a possible D gene is TRBD2 (5 bases). CDR1 and CDR2 (germline): SEHNR, FQNEAQ (reference sequence). This CDR3 is 12 amino acids long. Trimming shortened V by 2 bases and J by 6 bases, and 6 bases separated the two germline ends. The CDR3: CASSLSGDTQYF. CDR3 DNA: TGTGCCAGCAGCTTATCGGGGGATACGCAGTATTTT.

The chain has TRBV18 and TRBJ2-3, with D possibly TRBD2 on 6 matching bases. The CDR3 has 12 amino acids. CDR1 is KGHSH, CDR2 LQKENI, per germline. V dropped 3 bases and J dropped 6 bases, with 7 bases sitting between them. CDR3 nucleotides: TGTGCCAGCTCACCCGGAGGGGATACGCAGTATTTT. Translation: CASSPGGDTQYF. The complete variable domain, with remaining parts taken from reference TRBV18 and TRBJ2-3, reads NAGVMQNPRHLVRRRGQEARLRCSPMKGHSHVYWYRQLPEEGLKFMVYLQKENIIDESGMPKERFSAEFPKEGPSILRIQQVVRGDSAAYFCASSPGGDTQYFGPGTRLTVL.

The chain combines TRBV29-1 with TRBJ2-5, with 8 bases matching TRBD1. V was pared by 4 bases and J by 5 bases, with 3 bases of the junction left unmatched. Germline V CDR1 and CDR2: SQVTM, ANQGSEA. CDR3 size: 12 residues. CDR3 protein: CSVAGGRETQYF. The DNA for the CDR3 is TGCAGCGTTGCAGGGGGCAGGGAGACCCAGTACTTC.

This clone showed up many times. The same CDR3 arises from other DNA sequences in this sample as well. This chain connects TRBV27 to TRBJ2-7, with TRBD2 identical over 12 bases. With V trimmed by 2 bases and J by 4 bases, 0 bases remained unmatched. This CDR3 has 14 amino acids. Germline assignment: CDR1 MNHEY and CDR2 SMNVEV (reference sequence). For the CDR3, the DNA is TGTGCCAGCAGTTTAACTAGCGGGAGGTACGAGCAGTACTTC. This encodes CASSLTSGRYEQYF.

In this sample, this clone turned up a few times. The chain has TRBV6-4 and TRBJ1-1; 7 positions match TRBD1. CDR3 length equals 16 residues. Germline V CDR1 and CDR2: MRHNA, SNTAGT. The ends lost 5 bases at V and 2 bases at J; junction bases unmatched: 11. The CDR3 nucleotides read TGTGCCAGCAGTAGAAACCGGGACAGCTTAAACACTGAAGCTTTCTTT. It is translated as CASSRNRDSLNTEAFF.

The genes are TRBV18 and TRBJ2-1, with TRBD1 matching 8 bases. J lost 4 bases, V lost 1 base, and 3 bases had no gene match. Per germline, CDR1 KGHSH and CDR2 LQKENI. The CDR3 has 15 amino acids. The CDR3 DNA reads as TGTGCCAGCTCACCACGACAGGGGACTTACAATGAGCAGTTCTTC. Translation: CASSPRQGTYNEQFF.

The chain joins TRBV2 to TRBJ2-7; 7 nucleotides line up with TRBD2. The V segment lost 3 bases and the J segment 3 bases; nucleotides outside the gene matches: 8. CDR3 size: 15 residues. Germline loops: CDR1 SNHLY, CDR2 FYNNEI. CDR3 region: CASSEGLADLYEQYF. As DNA, the CDR3 is TGTGCCAGCAGTGAGGGGCTAGCGGACCTCTACGAGCAGTACTTC.

The rearrangement links TRBV18 to TRBJ2-5; 8 positions agree with TRBD1. The V and J ends lost 3 bases and 3 bases, in that order; junction bases with no gene match: 6. The CDR3 is 15 amino acids. Germline V gene lookup returns CDR1 KGHSH and CDR2 LQKENI. The CDR3 region is CASSPTMDREETQYF. The CDR3 region has the DNA TGTGCCAGCTCACCGACGATGGACAGGGAAGAGACCCAGTACTTC.

J is TRBJ1-2 and V is TRBV18, with 12 positions matching TRBD1. The CDR3 totals 17 residues. The V gene end was trimmed by 3 bases and the J gene end by 0 bases; junction bases not matched to a gene: 5. Germline CDR1 is KGHSH and CDR2 is LQKENI. The DNA of the CDR3 is TGTGCCAGCTCACCTTTGGGACAGGGGGCACCTAACTATGGCTACACCTTC. Translated: CASSPLGQGAPNYGYTF.

The chain has TRBV2 and TRBJ1-3, with D possibly being TRBD1 (5 bases). The germline V gene has CDR1 SNHLY and CDR2 FYNNEI. V was clipped by 6 bases and J by 0 bases, with 12 bases between them. The CDR3 is 15 amino acids. CDR3 in DNA: TGTGCCAGCAGCGTTCAGGGTTTCTCTGGAAACACCATATATTTT. Residues: CASSVQGFSGNTIYF.

The CDR3 is CASSLAQPGRNEQYF. CDR3 DNA: TGCGCCAGCAGCTTGGCTCAGCCAGGGAGGAACGAGCAGTACTTC. The chain employs TRBV5-1 and TRBJ2-7; D perhaps matches TRBD2 (6 bases). CDR3 length: 15 residues. Germline V gene data show CDR1 as SGHRS and CDR2 as YFSETQ. V was pared by 0 bases and J by 5 bases, with 15 bases between.

V and J are TRBV14 and TRBJ2-3; 7 bases map to TRBD2. CDR3 length equals 13 residues. The J segment lost 14 bases and the V segment lost 5 bases, leaving 13 bases of the junction unmatched. The V gene's germline CDR1 is SGHDN and CDR2 FVKESK. In DNA form, the CDR3 reads TGTGCCAGCAGCTTGGGCCCTCCGGCGGGGGTGTATTTT. The encoded protein is CASSLGPPAGVYF.

The chain uses TRBV5-1 and TRBJ2-2; D uncertain. The germline gives CDR1 SGHRS, CDR2 YFSETQ. V was cut by 0 bases and J by 6 bases, with 6 bases left in between. The length of the CDR3 is 13 residues. CDR3 sequence reads: CASSLVASGELFF. For the CDR3, the DNA is TGCGCCAGCAGCTTGGTGGCCTCCGGGGAGCTGTTTTTT.

The chain combines TRBV29-1 with TRBJ2-1; D gene ambiguous. Germline V gene lookup returns CDR1 SQVTM and CDR2 ANQGSEA. The V and J ends lost 3 bases and 0 bases respectively, with 9 bases between them. The length of the CDR3 is 14 residues. The CDR3 coding sequence is TGCAGCGTTGACGGCGGCAGCTCCTACAATGAGCAGTTCTTC. Translated, it gives CSVDGGSSYNEQFF.

The chain joins TRBV2 to TRBJ1-5; 8 nucleotides line up with TRBD1. The CDR3 spans 14 residues. The germline V gene encodes CDR1 SNHLY and CDR2 FYNNEI. V shed 2 bases, J shed 6 bases, and the junction held 3 bases outside the gene matches. CDR3 region: CASSEQTGGQPQHF. The DNA of the CDR3 is TGTGCCAGCAGTGAACAAACAGGGGGTCAGCCCCAGCATTTT.

This rearrangement joins TRBV5-1 to TRBJ2-1; 7 bases agree with TRBD1. V lost 1 base, J lost 9 bases, and 10 bases stayed unmatched. Looked up from germline, CDR1 is SGHRS and CDR2 is YFSETQ. This CDR3 has 15 amino acids. The CDR3, as DNA: TGCGCCAGCAGCTTGAATACAGGGGCGATAGGTGAGCAGTTCTTC. The encoded protein is CASSLNTGAIGEQFF.